The 29 T cell receptor beta chains below come from one sample, sequenced in a study of metastatic and nonmetastatic thyroid tumors. All patients were treatment-naive before thyroid surgery. TCRdb re-called the PCR reads via MiXCR. The sample holds over 35,000 clones, less than 20% seen once. The sample consisted of tumor tissue. The receptors here all came from a female donor with papillary thyroid cancer or a benign thyroid nodule (not recorded which). Some clones in this sample may be carry-over from other donors' samples.

The chain joins TRBV30 to TRBJ1-5; 8 bases map to TRBD1. V lost 2 bases to trimming and J lost 5 bases; unmatched junction nucleotides: 5. Germline CDR1 reads GTSNPN; CDR2 reads SVGIG (reference sequence). The CDR3 runs 14 residues. As DNA, the CDR3 is TGTGCCTGGAGTTCTGGACAGGGACATCAGCCCCAGCATTTT. This translates into CAWSSGQGHQPQHF.

About this clone: A much larger clonotype is one base distant, so this may be a read error. V usage is TRBV5-1 and J usage is TRBJ1-1; D not resolved. The CDR3 covers 14 residues. Germline lookup yields CDR1 SGHRS and CDR2 YFSETQ. DNA of the CDR3: TGCGCCCGCAGCGCAACTACCGGGGACACTGAAGCTTTCTTT. Translation: CARSATTGDTEAFF. Full variable domain (outside the CDR3, taken from reference TRBV5-1 and TRBJ1-1): KAGVTQTPRYLIKTRGQQVTLSCSPISGHRSVSWYQQTPGQGLQFLFEYFSETQRNKGNFPGRFSGRQFSNSRSEMNVSTLELGDSALYLCARSATTGDTEAFFGQGTRLTVV.

This clone occurred many times. This chain uses TRBV5-6 with TRBJ1-4; no reliable D call. Trimming took 4 bases from V and 6 from J, leaving 22 bases between them. Germline CDR1 and CDR2: SGHDT and YYEEEE. The CDR3 consists of 17 residues. The CDR3 region is CASSLGRGRTTYEKLFF. The CDR3 nucleotides are TGTGCCAGCAGCCTCGGTCGGGGTCGAACGACCTATGAAAAACTGTTTTTT.

This clone was seen ten or more times. The chain recombines TRBV5-1 with TRBJ2-5; D not certain. V was cut by 2 bases and J by 2 bases, with 7 bases left in between. The CDR3 is made up of 13 amino acids. CDR1 is SGHRS and CDR2 is YFSETQ in the germline V gene. The CDR3 reads CASSFGPQETQYF. CDR3 in DNA: TGCGCCAGCAGCTTCGGGCCACAAGAGACCCAGTACTTC.

This clone is categorized as medium-sized. The chain is built from TRBV20-1 and TRBJ2-1; D not certain. V lost 2 bases, J lost 1 base, and 9 bases lay in between. Germline CDR1 and CDR2: DFQATT and SNEGSKA (reference sequence). The CDR3 runs to 14 residues. The CDR3 spells CSARLLRSYNEQFF. The CDR3 nucleotides read TGCAGTGCTAGACTTCTCCGGTCCTACAATGAGCAGTTCTTC.

This clone was seen at least ten times. The chain recombines TRBV2 with TRBJ2-5, with 9 bases fitting TRBD1. The germline CDR1 and CDR2 sequences are SNHLY and FYNNEI. This CDR3 comprises 15 residues. Unmatched junction bases numbered 9, after V lost 5 bases and J lost 5 bases. The CDR3 spells CASSPDRGASETQYF. As DNA, the CDR3 is TGTGCCAGCAGTCCGGACAGGGGTGCTTCGGAGACCCAGTACTTC.

This clone has a count of ten or more. The V call is TRBV20-1, the J call TRBJ2-3; 9 positions match TRBD2. CDR1 is DFQATT and CDR2 is SNEGSKA in the germline V gene (reference sequence). The CDR3 runs 19 residues. Trimming at V came to 2 bases and at J to 5 bases, leaving 20 bases not matched to a gene. CDR3 protein: CSARPPGTSFPYSGDTQYF. The DNA for the CDR3 is TGCAGTGCTAGACCCCCCGGGACTAGCTTCCCTTACTCGGGAGATACGCAGTATTTT.

This clone was observed a few times. The gene calls are TRBV7-2 and TRBJ2-3; TRBD2 aligns across 9 bases. V gave up 5 bases and J gave up 3 bases; unmatched junction bases: 21. Germline V gene sequence: CDR1 SGHTA, CDR2 FQGNSA. This CDR3 has 20 amino acids. The chain's CDR3 is CASSVGGLALVRGRTDTQYF. As DNA, the CDR3 is TGTGCCAGCAGCGTAGGCGGACTAGCGTTGGTAAGAGGTAGGACAGATACGCAGTATTTT.

This clone was seen ten or more times. V and J are TRBV5-1 and TRBJ2-1; 8 bases map to TRBD2. Germline values: CDR1 SGHRS, CDR2 YFSETQ. Trimming removed 0 bases from V and 7 bases from J; junction bases left unmatched: 3. CDR3 size: 14 residues. CDR3 sequence reads: CASSLGGRSNEQFF. The CDR3 nucleotides are TGCGCCAGCAGCTTGGGCGGGAGGTCAAATGAGCAGTTCTTC.

The rearrangement links TRBV11-1 to TRBJ1-1; D ambiguous. Germline lookup yields CDR1 SGHAT and CDR2 FQDESV (reference sequence). V dropped 0 bases and J dropped 7 bases, with 6 bases sitting between them. This CDR3 comprises 12 residues. The CDR3 sequence is CASSLAGSEAFF. For the CDR3, the DNA is TGTGCCAGCAGCTTAGCTGGCAGTGAAGCTTTCTTT.

V is TRBV6-2 or TRBV6-3 and J is TRBJ1-5; TRBD1 agrees at 8 bases. Losses at the gene ends were 5 bases for V and 2 bases for J; bases not matched to a gene: 5. This CDR3 spans 15 amino acids. From germline, CDR1 is MNHEY and CDR2 SVGEGT. CDR3 nucleotides: TGTGCCAGCAGTCACACAGGGGGGGGCAATCAGCCCCAGCATTTT. It encodes CASSHTGGGNQPQHF.

A remark on this clone: One end of the junction varies from germline; a read error may be responsible. This chain connects TRBV27 to TRBJ2-2; TRBD1 aligns across 7 bases. CDR1 and CDR2 (germline): MNHEY, SMNVEV (reference sequence). This CDR3 comprises 16 residues. CDR3 bases: TGTGCCAGCAGGATCGAGGGGGCCAAGAAGGCCGGGGAGCTGTTTTTC. Its protein is CASRIEGAKKAGELFF.

Details on this clone: This may be a read error, as it is one base from a much larger clone. Additional DNA sequences in this sample encode the identical CDR3. V usage is TRBV7-6 and J usage is TRBJ2-5, with D uncertain. There are 14 residues in the CDR3. Germline loops: CDR1 SGHVS, CDR2 FNYEAQ. The CDR3 loop reads CASSLAYTAETQYF. CDR3 DNA: TGTGCCAGCAGCTTAGCGTATACTGCTGAGACACAGTACTTC.

The table lists this clone with many counts. The rearrangement uses TRBV28 and TRBJ1-4; D is unclear. The V end lost 5 bases, the J end lost 5 bases, and 18 bases lay between the germline ends. The CDR3 extends over 16 amino acids. Germline-derived CDR1 and CDR2 are MDHEN and SYDVKM. CDR3 coding DNA: TGTGCCAGCAGTCCCCTCTATGGCAGAGGAAATGAAAAACTGTTTTTT. This encodes CASSPLYGRGNEKLFF.

This clone showed up many times. This chain joins TRBV24-1 and TRBJ2-2; possible D gene TRBD1, 6 bases. This CDR3 has 16 amino acids. Trimming removed 3 bases from V and 5 bases from J, with 15 bases in between. The V gene's germline CDR1 is KGHDR and CDR2 SFDVKD. CDR3 DNA sequence: TGTGCCACCAGTGATCCCGGCAGGGGAGTAACCGGGGAGCTGTTTTTT. Its translation is CATSDPGRGVTGELFF.

This clone was counted many times. The gene calls are TRBV20-1 and TRBJ1-6, with D unresolved. The germline CDR1 and CDR2 sequences are DFQATT and SNEGSKA (reference sequence). The V and J ends lost 3 bases and 3 bases respectively, with 9 bases between them. The CDR3 spans 14 residues. CDR3 sequence reads: CSASIGYYNSPLHF. In DNA form, the CDR3 reads TGCAGTGCTAGTATCGGATACTATAATTCACCCCTCCACTTT.

This clone was recorded at least ten times. The V gene is TRBV7-8, the J gene TRBJ1-5; D not resolved. V lost 1 base, J lost 5 bases, and 6 bases lay in between. The CDR3 is 13 residues long. Germline CDR1 reads SGHVS; CDR2 reads FQNEAQ. The CDR3 nucleotides are TGTGCCAGCAGCTTAGGACGTGATCAGCCCCAGCATTTT. Its protein is CASSLGRDQPQHF.

This clone was recorded many times. The chain couples TRBV6-1 to TRBJ2-7, with D tentatively TRBD1 (5 bases). Germline V gene sequence: CDR1 MNHNS, CDR2 SASEGT. The CDR3 loop spans 13 amino acids. Trimming left V 8 bases short and J 3 bases short, with 14 bases between. CDR3 DNA sequence: TGTGCCAGCGGATTGACAGCGTACTACGAGCAGTACTTC. Its protein is CASGLTAYYEQYF.

In this sample, this clone turned up many times. The chain couples TRBV2 to TRBJ1-4; D call uncertain. This CDR3 is 16 amino acids long. CDR1 is SNHLY and CDR2 is FYNNEI in the germline V gene. V was pared by 1 base and J by 2 bases, with 11 bases between. The CDR3 sequence is CASSEVSPGTNEKLFF. CDR3 DNA sequence: TGTGCCAGCAGTGAAGTGTCCCCGGGGACTAATGAAAAACTGTTTTTT. Full variable domain (missing parts from reference TRBV2 and TRBJ1-4): EPEVTQTPSHQVTQMGQEVILRCVPISNHLYFYWYRQILGQKVEFLVSFYNNEISEKSEIFDDQFSVERPDGSNFTLKIRSTKLEDSAMYFCASSEVSPGTNEKLFFGSGTQLSVL.

The V and J genes are TRBV20-1 and TRBJ1-2; the D gene is possibly TRBD1 (6 bases). Per the germline V gene, CDR1 is DFQATT and CDR2 is SNEGSKA (reference sequence). The CDR3 is made up of 14 amino acids. V was cut by 2 bases and J by 11 bases, with 21 bases left in between. The CDR3 DNA is TGCAGTGCTAGATCGGGGGCGCAAAACTATGTTTACACCTTC. It yields the protein CSARSGAQNYVYTF.

Ten or more counts support this clone. This chain uses TRBV2 with TRBJ1-2, with D tentatively TRBD1 (5 bases). The V end lost 7 bases, the J end lost 8 bases, and 17 bases lay between the germline ends. The CDR3 extends over 13 amino acids. Germline V gene sequence: CDR1 SNHLY, CDR2 FYNNEI. CDR3 sequence reads: CASTNERGWGYTF. As DNA, the CDR3 is TGTGCCAGCACCAACGAGAGGGGATGGGGCTACACCTTC.

There are many counts of this clone. The chain combines TRBV6-2 or TRBV6-3 with TRBJ2-7; D call uncertain. V was trimmed by 8 bases and J by 2 bases, leaving 7 bases between them. The CDR3 runs to 11 residues. CDR1 is MNHEY, CDR2 SVGEGT, per germline. CDR3: CASPIAYEQYF. CDR3 DNA sequence: TGTGCCAGCCCAATTGCCTACGAGCAGTACTTC.

This clone showed up many times. The chain couples TRBV10-3 to TRBJ2-1; no firm D call. Germline loops: CDR1 ENHRY, CDR2 SYGVKD. V lost 3 bases, J lost 8 bases, and 11 bases lay in between. CDR3 length: 13 residues. The CDR3 here is CAISDATVYEQFF. Written as DNA, the CDR3 is TGTGCCATCAGTGATGCAACAGTTTATGAGCAGTTCTTC.

This clone was seen only a few times. This chain connects TRBV29-1 to TRBJ2-1; TRBD2 aligns across 10 bases. The germline gives CDR1 SQVTM, CDR2 ANQGSEA. CDR3 length: 14 amino acids. The junction had 11 bases not matched to a gene; V was cut back by 6 bases and J by 9 bases. The chain's CDR3 is CSVGTSGIFVEQFF. CDR3 coding DNA: TGCAGCGTCGGAACTAGCGGGATTTTTGTTGAGCAGTTCTTC.

This rearrangement joins TRBV14 to TRBJ1-6, with D possibly matching TRBD1 (5 bases). This CDR3 is built from 15 residues. Trimming left V 7 bases short and J 7 bases short, with 17 bases between. Germline-derived CDR1 and CDR2 are SGHDN and FVKESK. CDR3 coding DNA: TGTGCCAGCATCCTCTTCGGACATGGAAATTCACCCCTCCACTTT. Translating it yields CASILFGHGNSPLHF.

The chain recombines TRBV2 with TRBJ2-3; no reliable D call. The CDR3 length is 14 residues. The ends were cut back, 7 bases at V and 11 bases at J, with 22 bases in the middle. Germline V CDR1 and CDR2: SNHLY, FYNNEI. CDR3 protein: CASNGSRNVPQQYF. Written as DNA, the CDR3 is TGTGCCAGCAATGGCAGTCGAAATGTCCCACAGCAGTATTTT.

This clone showed up many times. The chain is built from TRBV7-9 and TRBJ2-1; 11 bases agree with TRBD2. This CDR3 spans 16 amino acids. In germline, CDR1 is SEHNR, CDR2 FQNEAQ (reference sequence). V lost 5 bases to trimming and J lost 4 bases; unmatched junction nucleotides: 7. The CDR3 reads CASSALTSGSYNEQFF. For the CDR3, the DNA is TGTGCCAGCAGCGCCCTCACTAGCGGGAGTTACAATGAGCAGTTCTTC.

This clone was counted only a few times. The V and J genes are TRBV6-1 and TRBJ2-7; TRBD2 agrees at 7 bases. V dropped 2 bases and J dropped 7; count of bases not matched to a gene: 5. This CDR3 has 13 amino acids. Germline CDR1 is MNHNS and CDR2 is SASEGT. This CDR3 is CASSEFEREEQYF. DNA of the CDR3: TGTGCCAGCAGTGAATTTGAGCGGGAAGAGCAGTACTTC.

This clone was recorded many times. J is TRBJ2-6 and V is TRBV5-8; D may correspond to TRBD1 or TRBD2 (5 bases each). Germline CDR1 reads SGHTS; CDR2 reads YDEGEE. This CDR3 is 17 amino acids long. Trimming removed 5 bases at V and 0 bases at J, with 15 bases between. The CDR3 sequence: CASSPGPPTSGANVLTF. The DNA for the CDR3 is TGTGCCAGCAGTCCGGGACCGCCAACCTCTGGGGCCAACGTCCTGACTTTC. Full variable domain (missing parts from reference TRBV5-8 and TRBJ2-6): EAGVTQSPTHLIKTRGQQATLRCSPISGHTSVYWYQQALGLGLQFLLWYDEGEERNRGNFPPRFSGRQFPNYSSELNVNALELEDSALYLCASSPGPPTSGANVLTFGAGSRLTVL.